The clone carrying this TCR beta chain was picked up a small number of times. The CDR3 extends over 13 amino acids. Germline V gene sequence: CDR1 SGHAT, CDR2 FQNNGV. Between the trimmed V and J ends, which lost 6 bases and 5 bases, there was a span of 14 bases. This entry belongs to a study of T cells in Graves' hyperthyroidism and ophthalmopathy. Across the study: Any treatment followed the collection of peripheral blood at initial diagnosis.

Calling Graves' hyperthyroidism stable meant ophthalmopathy did not progress within 18 months. Amplification of TCR beta CDR3 regions was performed using RNA transcripts as template. The primer set for the first-round RT-PCR of the TCR CDR3 was HTBI. TCRdb called the multiplex PCR reads again in MiXCR, with one record for every CDR3 protein. Here the sample spans around 800,000 distinct CDR3 sequences, 35% to 45% being singletons. The TCR comes from a man aged 18-30 years with Graves' hyperthyroidism. J is TRBJ2-7 and V is TRBV11-2, with D perhaps being TRBD1 or TRBD2 (6 bases each). The sample consisted of blood. In DNA form, the CDR3 reads TGTGCCAGCAGGCACGGTGGGGGGCACGAGCAGTACTTC. It yields the protein CASRHGGGHEQYF.